These T cell receptor beta chains were read from a single sample in a study of CD8 T cells in Susac syndrome. TCRdb recomputed calls from the immunoSEQ multiplex PCR reads with MiXCR, one row per CDR3 protein. The profile shows around 140,000 distinct CDR3 sequences, 65% to 90% of them singletons. Sample: CD8+ T cells from PBMCs. The receptors were sampled from a human donor with multiple sclerosis. CDR3s include the opening cysteine and the closing phenylalanine or tryptophan. A D gene is named only where the DNA matches it firmly. Part of the rows lack a size; the others show once, few, many or a class for expanded clones.

>TRBJ1-3|TRBV4-3|NA|TRBD1
CASSQGPSRGRNTIYF
>TRBJ2-4|TRBV11-2|NA|TRBD2
CASSLGRDGDLWKNIQYF
>TRBJ1-1|TRBV27|NA|NA
CASREVGDTEAFF
>TRBJ2-3|TRBV2|NA|NA
CASSGSRGLSTDTQYF
>TRBJ2-7|TRBV12-3/TRBV12-4|few|NA
CASSFEGSQYF
>TRBJ2-1|TRBV12-3/TRBV12-4|once|NA
CASSLTRGSEEQFF
>TRBJ2-3|TRBV6-1|NA|TRBD2
CASSLKAGGTDTQYF
>TRBJ1-2|TRBV6-1|NA|NA
CASTNLLWGVDPTNYGYTF
>TRBJ2-1|TRBV19|once|NA
CASSFFGLANEQFF
>TRBJ1-1|TRBV6-2/TRBV6-3|NA|TRBD1
CASRAGGLSEAFF
>TRBJ2-2|TRBV15|NA|NA
CATSRGGADRGLRINTGELFF
>TRBJ2-7|TRBV28|NA|NA
CASSDILSFYEQYF
>TRBJ2-7|TRBV11-2|NA|NA
CASSRLEVEQYF
>TRBJ1-3|TRBV7-9|NA|NA
CASSPNVGGYSGNTIYF
>TRBJ2-1|TRBV7-9|NA|TRBD1
CASSLLRDRPYNEQFF
>TRBJ1-1|TRBV4-3|NA|NA
CASSQRYRVMGNTEAFF
>TRBJ1-5|TRBV30|NA|NA
CAWSYMGGSNQPQHF
>TRBJ1-3|TRBV3-1|once|NA
CASSQGEGGWNTIYF
>TRBJ2-1|TRBV11-2|few|TRBD2
CASSSPRELADYNEQFF
>TRBJ2-3|TRBV11-2|NA|NA
CASSSLLYRGTDTQYF
>TRBJ2-5|TRBV6-5|NA|NA
CASSYFDPRETQYF
>TRBJ2-6|TRBV12-3/TRBV12-4|once|TRBD1
CASSQVGDREASGANVLTF
>TRBJ2-1|TRBV6-2/TRBV6-3|few|NA
CASSYTINAVKPGEQFF
>TRBJ1-6|TRBV5-5|NA|NA
CASSPYMRSPLHF
>TRBJ2-2|TRBV6-2/TRBV6-3|once|NA
CASSYSLTGSNTGELFF
>TRBJ1-4|TRBV7-9|NA|NA
CASSSRDGTTNEKLFF
>TRBJ1-1|TRBV9|NA|NA
CASSPTGTWSTEAFF
>TRBJ1-1|TRBV7-2|NA|NA
CASSFGEGGTLDTEAFF
>TRBJ2-7|TRBV28|many|NA
CASSFSYEQYF
>TRBJ1-1|TRBV7-9|NA|NA
CASSTLDRMNTEAFF
>TRBJ1-1|TRBV5-1|NA|NA
CASSLSGGAEAFF
>TRBJ1-2|TRBV20-1|NA|NA
CSAPTRALSPNGYTF
>TRBJ2-1|TRBV29-1|NA|NA
CSVLHAMTSSYNEQFF
>TRBJ2-7|TRBV7-9|NA|NA
CASSGTPLSYEQYF
>TRBJ2-3|TRBV12-3/TRBV12-4|NA|TRBD2
CASSQGLAGITDTQYF
>TRBJ1-1|TRBV18|NA|TRBD1
CASSPNRGASRVVAFF
>TRBJ2-1|TRBV24-1|NA|NA
CATSDWGGTGYNEQFF
>TRBJ2-2|TRBV6-1|few|NA
CASSEMNTGELFF
>TRBJ2-3|TRBV4-1|NA|NA
CASSIQRGAPDTQYF
>TRBJ2-1|TRBV7-9|NA|TRBD2
CASSRYPMRLAGNEQFF
>TRBJ1-2|TRBV19|NA|NA
CASSIGGEYYGYTF
>TRBJ2-1|TRBV4-1|few|NA
CASSQVGWSYNEQFF
>TRBJ1-5|TRBV12-3/TRBV12-4|NA|NA
CASSLVRLSNQPQHF
>TRBJ1-5|TRBV4-1|NA|TRBD1
CASSQSPGTASNQPQHF
>TRBJ2-3|TRBV21-1|NA|NA
CAGTMAGGPDTQYF
>TRBJ2-5|TRBV15|NA|NA
CATSSGRGTIETQYF
>TRBJ1-5|TRBV27|NA|NA
CASSNNGGGQPQHF
>TRBJ1-5|TRBV19|NA|TRBD1
CASSFGTGGVTPQHF
>TRBJ2-7|TRBV6-2/TRBV6-3|NA|NA
CASSYSRGWSDEQYF